Below, 17 T cell receptor beta chains from the same sample are listed, as sequenced in a study of blood T cell repertoires in COVID-19. Data came from immunoSEQ multiplex PCR; TCRdb stores just in-frame clones and leaves some out. Of about 190,000 clones in the sample, roughly 90% were seen once. Sequencing was done on a sample of peripheral blood. The receptor set was obtained from a woman aged 40 to 50 who had recovered from COVID-19.

The genes are TRBV28 and TRBJ2-7, with D hard to call. CDR3 size: 13 residues. The germline CDR1 and CDR2 sequences are MDHEN and SYDVKM. V was trimmed by 3 bases and J by 0 bases, leaving 6 bases between them. CDR3 loop: CASSFTLSYEQYF. CDR3 DNA sequence: TGTGCCAGCAGTTTTACTCTCTCCTACGAGCAGTACTTC.

The chain employs TRBV5-4 and TRBJ2-5; 11 bases are shared with TRBD1. CDR1 SGHNT and CDR2 YYREEE come from the germline V gene (reference sequence). V trimming: 0 bases; J trimming: 4 bases; junction bases outside the gene matches: 5. There are 16 residues in the CDR3. In DNA form, the CDR3 reads TGTGCCAGCAGCTTGGGTGGGACAGGGGGGTTAGAGACCCAGTACTTC. Translation: CASSLGGTGGLETQYF.

The chain joins TRBV6-5 to TRBJ2-7; 8 bases are a match to TRBD1. Germline CDR1 reads MNHEY; CDR2 reads SVGAGI. V shed 8 bases and J 1 base; nucleotides not matched to a gene: 4. The CDR3 is 13 residues long. DNA of the CDR3: TGTGCCAGCCCGCGGACAGGGTCCTACGAGCAGTACTTC. Encoded protein: CASPRTGSYEQYF.

The DNA of the CDR3 is TGTGCCAGCAGTGAACCCAGCATGGACAGGGTTAGAAACATTCAGTACTTC. It yields the protein CASSEPSMDRVRNIQYF. V and J are TRBV6-1 and TRBJ2-4; 8 positions match TRBD1. The CDR3 is 17 amino acids. CDR1 is MNHNS, CDR2 SASEGT, per germline. V gave up 2 bases and J gave up 6 bases; unmatched junction bases: 12.

The chain joins TRBV10-3 to TRBJ2-7; weak D call: TRBD2 (6 bases). The V and J ends lost 8 bases and 3 bases respectively, with 11 bases between them. This CDR3 spans 12 amino acids. Germline V lookup: CDR1 ENHRY, CDR2 SYGVKD. DNA for the CDR3: TGTGCCATCGGCGGGACGAGCTACGAGCAGTACTTC. Amino acid sequence: CAIGGTSYEQYF.

The V gene is TRBV19, the J gene TRBJ2-5; 12 bases fit TRBD2. With V trimmed by 8 bases and J by 6 bases, 7 bases remained unmatched. The CDR3 sequence is 14 residues long. Germline V gene sequence: CDR1 LNHDA, CDR2 SQIVND (reference sequence). The CDR3 loop is CASETSGSRKTQYF. In nucleotides, the CDR3 is TGTGCCAGTGAGACTAGCGGGAGTCGGAAGACCCAGTACTTC.

This chain's CDR3 is CASRNPGGNQETQYF. CDR3 nucleotides: TGTGCCAGCAGGAACCCCGGGGGGAACCAAGAGACCCAGTACTTC. The rearrangement uses TRBV28 and TRBJ2-5; 7 nucleotides line up with TRBD2. In germline, CDR1 is MDHEN, CDR2 SYDVKM. V lost 6 bases and J lost 0; bases outside the gene matches: 7. CDR3 length: 15 amino acids.

This sequence joins TRBV3-1 (or the pseudogene TRBV3-2) and TRBJ1-2; D not resolved. Germline CDR1 LGHDT, CDR2 YNNKEL (reference sequence). The CDR3 contains 13 residues. The V and J ends lost 0 bases and 5 bases respectively, with 7 bases between them. CDR3 sequence: CASSQDLGYGYTF. For the CDR3, the DNA is TGTGCCAGCAGCCAAGATCTAGGTTATGGCTACACCTTC.

The chain combines TRBV28 with TRBJ1-4; D remains ambiguous. V lost 8 bases, J lost 6 bases, and 4 bases lay in between. Germline values: CDR1 MDHEN, CDR2 SYDVKM. The CDR3 runs to 10 residues. CDR3 sequence reads: CASFDEKLFF. CDR3 sequence (DNA): TGTGCCAGCTTCGATGAAAAACTGTTTTTT.

The chain combines TRBV4-1 with TRBJ2-2; TRBD1 aligns across 8 bases. The J segment lost 2 bases and the V segment lost 4 bases, leaving 12 bases of the junction unmatched. In germline, CDR1 is MGHRA, CDR2 YSYEKL. The CDR3 is 18 residues long. The CDR3 DNA reads TGCGCCAGCAGCCTCTACCATAGACAGGGGAGAAACACCGGGGAGCTGTTTTTT. Translated, it gives CASSLYHRQGRNTGELFF.

This chain uses TRBV5-1 with TRBJ2-5; weak D call: TRBD2 (5 bases). The CDR3 is made up of 13 amino acids. Germline values: CDR1 SGHRS, CDR2 YFSETQ. V was trimmed by 0 bases and J by 4 bases, leaving 7 bases between them. The CDR3 nucleotides read TGCGCCAGCAGCTTGGGAGGGTCAGAGACCCAGTACTTC. Translating gives CASSLGGSETQYF.

The chain couples TRBV28 to TRBJ2-4, with 10 bases matching TRBD1. With V trimmed by 5 bases and J by 13 bases, 8 bases remained unmatched. Germline lookup yields CDR1 MDHEN and CDR2 SYDVKM. The length of the CDR3 is 13 residues. This chain's CDR3 is CASSRTGGDMQYF. Written as DNA, the CDR3 is TGTGCCAGCAGTCGGACAGGGGGGGATATGCAGTACTTC.

The rearrangement uses TRBV19 and TRBJ1-2; D unclear. V lost 5 bases to trimming and J lost 3 bases, with 7 bases between them. The CDR3 has 12 amino acids. CDR1 is LNHDA, CDR2 SQIVND, per germline (reference sequence). The DNA for the CDR3 is TGTGCCAGTAGTTTGCCGGACTATGGCTACACCTTC. It codes for CASSLPDYGYTF.

The CDR3 sequence is CASSGGQANTGELFF. The CDR3 DNA follows: TGTGCCAGCAGCGGGGGACAAGCGAACACCGGGGAGCTGTTTTTT. This rearrangement joins TRBV5-4 to TRBJ2-2; D possibly corresponds to TRBD1 (6 bases). The CDR3 is 15 amino acids. V shed 4 bases and J shed 0 bases, with 10 bases lying between them. Germline CDR1 is SGHNT and CDR2 is YYREEE (reference sequence).

A single count supports this clone. The V gene is TRBV15, the J gene TRBJ1-2; 11 nucleotides agree with TRBD1. Per germline, CDR1 LNHNV and CDR2 YYDKDF (reference sequence). This CDR3 is built from 14 residues. The V gene end was trimmed by 4 bases and the J gene end by 10 bases; junction bases not matched to a gene: 8. The CDR3 loop is CATSTGTGGLPYTF. The CDR3 DNA reads TGTGCCACCAGCACTGGGACAGGGGGATTACCCTACACCTTC. Looking up the rest from reference TRBV15 and TRBJ1-2 gives the full variable domain: DAMVIQNPRYQVTQFGKPVTLSCSQTLNHNVMYWYQQKSSQAPKLLFHYYDKDFNNEADTPDNFQSRRPNTSFCFLDIRSPGLGDTAMYLCATSTGTGGLPYTFGSGTRLTVV.

The chain has TRBV19 and TRBJ1-2; a possible D gene is TRBD1 (6 bases). V lost 3 bases and J 7 bases, leaving 18 bases between the germline ends. The germline gives CDR1 LNHDA, CDR2 SQIVND (reference sequence). The CDR3 length is 15 residues. The CDR3 protein is CASSIYGGPDSGYTF. CDR3 in DNA: TGTGCCAGTAGTATTTACGGGGGGCCGGATTCTGGCTACACCTTC.

This sequence joins TRBV11-2 and TRBJ2-7, with D perhaps matching TRBD2 (6 bases). V dropped 5 bases and J dropped 2 bases, with 13 bases sitting between them. Germline lookup yields CDR1 SGHAT and CDR2 FQNNGV. The CDR3 has 14 residues. CDR3: CASSPSGGAYEQYF. CDR3 in DNA: TGTGCCAGCAGCCCGTCCGGGGGAGCCTACGAGCAGTACTTC.